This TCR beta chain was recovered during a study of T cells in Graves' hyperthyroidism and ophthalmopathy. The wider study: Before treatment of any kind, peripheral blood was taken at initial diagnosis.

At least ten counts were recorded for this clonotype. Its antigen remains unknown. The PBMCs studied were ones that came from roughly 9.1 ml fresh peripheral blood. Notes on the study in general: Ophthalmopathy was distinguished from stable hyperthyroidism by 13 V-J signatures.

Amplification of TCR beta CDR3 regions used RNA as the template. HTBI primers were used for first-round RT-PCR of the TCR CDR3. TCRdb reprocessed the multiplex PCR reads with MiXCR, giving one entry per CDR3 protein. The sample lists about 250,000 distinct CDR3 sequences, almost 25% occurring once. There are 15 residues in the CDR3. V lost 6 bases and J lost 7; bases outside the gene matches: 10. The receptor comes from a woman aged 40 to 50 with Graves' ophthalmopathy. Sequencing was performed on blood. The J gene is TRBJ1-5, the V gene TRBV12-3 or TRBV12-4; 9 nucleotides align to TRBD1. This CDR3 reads CASSPDRGIGQPQHF. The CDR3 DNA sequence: TGTGCCAGCAGCCCAGACAGGGGGATTGGGCAGCCCCAGCATTTT.